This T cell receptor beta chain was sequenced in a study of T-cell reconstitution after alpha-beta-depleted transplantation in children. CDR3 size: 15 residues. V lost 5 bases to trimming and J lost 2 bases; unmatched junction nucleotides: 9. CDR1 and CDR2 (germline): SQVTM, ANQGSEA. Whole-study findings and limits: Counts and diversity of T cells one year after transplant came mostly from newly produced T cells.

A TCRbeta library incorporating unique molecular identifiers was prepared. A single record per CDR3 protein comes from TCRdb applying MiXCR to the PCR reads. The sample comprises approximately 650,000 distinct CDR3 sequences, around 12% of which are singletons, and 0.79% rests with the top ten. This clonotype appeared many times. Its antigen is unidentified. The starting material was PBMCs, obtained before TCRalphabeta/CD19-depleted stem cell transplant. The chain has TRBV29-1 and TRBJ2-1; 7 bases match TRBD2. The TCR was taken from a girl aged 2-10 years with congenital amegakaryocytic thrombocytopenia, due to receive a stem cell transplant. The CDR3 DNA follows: TGCAGCGTTTGGAAAAGGACTAGTCCCTACAATGAGCAGTTCTTC. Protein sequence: CSVWKRTSPYNEQFF.